Shown below are 16 T cell receptor beta chains from a single sample sequenced in a study of T cell responses to AZD1222 COVID-19 vaccine (dated by TCRdb to the early 2020s). To prepare the library, the immunoSEQ multiplex PCR assay was applied. Not all clones reach the TCRdb copy of this immuneACCESS table, which keeps in-frame sequences only. Checked studies attribute under half of the gap to unresolved V genes and leave the rest unexplained. In this sample the table shows some 130,000 clones, roughly 90% of which occur a single time. The top ten clonotypes cover roughly 6.3% of the sample. The time point label on this specimen signifies: baseline before first vaccination. The sequencing used peripheral blood, collected on day 0 of AZD1222 vaccination. These receptors were taken from an adult in good health.

V gene TRBV5-8 combines with J gene TRBJ1-5; 8 nucleotides match TRBD1. CDR1 and CDR2 from the germline V gene are SGHTS and YDEGEE. J lost 9 bases, V lost 4 bases, and 12 bases had no gene match. This CDR3 comprises 15 residues. The CDR3: CASSVGTGGLAPQHF. CDR3 nucleotides: TGTGCCAGCAGCGTGGGGACAGGAGGGTTGGCGCCCCAGCATTTT.

The chain carries TRBV2 and TRBJ1-1; D uncertain. This CDR3 comprises 13 residues. Looked up from germline, CDR1 is SNHLY and CDR2 is FYNNEI. The V gene lost 7 bases and the J gene lost 0 bases, with 9 bases spanning the gap. Here the CDR3 reads CASKSTVNTEAFF. CDR3 nucleotides: TGTGCCAGCAAGTCAACAGTGAACACTGAAGCTTTCTTT.

The CDR3 DNA is TGCGCCAGCAGCGGGACCGCCGGGGACGAAAAACTGTTTTTT. Residues: CASSGTAGDEKLFF. V gene TRBV10-2 combines with J gene TRBJ1-4, with D possibly TRBD1 on 5 matching bases. Trimming left V 6 bases short and J 8 bases short, with 16 bases between. This CDR3 has 14 residues. The V gene's germline CDR1 is WSHSY and CDR2 SAAADI.

The CDR3 here is CASSQIAAYGYTF. In DNA form, the CDR3 reads TGCGCCAGCAGCCAAATTGCAGCGTATGGCTACACCTTC. The J gene is TRBJ1-2, the V gene TRBV4-1, with D uncertain. Between the trimmed V and J ends, which lost 2 bases and 5 bases, there was a span of 9 bases. The CDR3 runs 13 residues. CDR1 is MGHRA, CDR2 YSYEKL, per germline.

The chain uses TRBV11-2 and TRBJ2-5, with 7 bases identical to TRBD2. With 7 bases clipped from V and 2 bases from J, the junction kept 10 bases outside the gene matches. The germline V gene encodes CDR1 SGHAT and CDR2 FQNNGV. The CDR3 runs to 15 residues. The CDR3 DNA follows: TGTGCCAGCACCAAATCTAGCGGAACACAAGAGACCCAGTACTTC. This translates into CASTKSSGTQETQYF.

The chain carries TRBV7-2 and TRBJ1-1; D is undetermined. Germline lookup yields CDR1 SGHTA and CDR2 FQGNSA. The ends were cut back, 7 bases at V and 2 bases at J, with 5 bases in the middle. This CDR3 region has 11 residues. The CDR3 sequence is CASIQNTEAFF. The CDR3 DNA is TGTGCCAGCATCCAAAACACTGAAGCTTTCTTT.

The rearrangement joins TRBV18 to TRBJ1-1; weak D call: TRBD1 (5 bases). Trimming shortened V by 0 bases and J by 4 bases, and 21 bases separated the two germline ends. The CDR3 has 18 amino acids. Germline CDR1 and CDR2: KGHSH and LQKENI. The CDR3 reads CASSPPLRRQREPTEAFF. The CDR3 bases are TGTGCCAGCTCACCACCCCTTAGAAGACAGCGAGAACCCACTGAAGCTTTCTTT.

The gene calls are TRBV7-8 and TRBJ1-5, with a tentative D call TRBD1 (5 bases). CDR1 is SGHVS and CDR2 is FQNEAQ in the germline V gene. This CDR3 is built from 17 residues. The germline V and J ends were trimmed by 5 bases and 2 bases, with 19 bases remaining between them. The CDR3 here is CASSRGTTVGGNQPQHF. The CDR3 DNA reads as TGTGCCAGCAGCCGGGGGACCACCGTCGGTGGCAATCAGCCCCAGCATTTT. Complete variable domain (other parts from reference TRBV7-8 and TRBJ1-5): GAGVSQSPRYKVAKRGQDVALRCDPISGHVSLFWYQQALGQGPEFLTYFQNEAQLDKSGLPSDRFFAERPEGSVSTLKIQRTQQEDSAVYLCASSRGTTVGGNQPQHFGDGTRLSIL.

The rearrangement uses TRBV7-2 and TRBJ2-1, with 7 bases lining up with TRBD1. This CDR3 has 14 amino acids. Germline CDR1 and CDR2: SGHTA and FQGNSA. The junction had 4 bases not matched to a gene; V was cut back by 5 bases and J by 3 bases. In nucleotides, the CDR3 is TGTGCCAGCAGCACCGGACAGGACTACAATGAGCAGTTCTTC. This gives the protein CASSTGQDYNEQFF.

The sample holds a few counts of this clone. The chain is built from TRBV20-1 and TRBJ1-1; TRBD1 might be the D (5 bases). Germline-derived CDR1 and CDR2 are DFQATT and SNEGSKA (reference sequence). The V and J ends lost 3 bases and 5 bases respectively, with 10 bases between them. This CDR3 has 12 amino acids. CDR3 in DNA: TGCAGTGCTAGTAGGGGATTTACTGAAGCTTTCTTT. Translated, it gives CSASRGFTEAFF.

The chain employs TRBV20-1 and TRBJ1-2; D perhaps matches TRBD1 (5 bases). The germline V gene has CDR1 DFQATT and CDR2 SNEGSKA (reference sequence). Trimming pared 3 bases from V and 7 bases from J, leaving 12 bases between. The CDR3 has 12 residues. The CDR3 DNA reads as TGCAGTGCTAGTCTCGCTGGGGGTGGCTACACCTTC. This sequence encodes CSASLAGGGYTF.

The V call is TRBV4-3, the J call TRBJ1-4, with TRBD1 identical over 7 bases. After removal of 0 bases from V and 0 bases from J, the junction contained 4 bases not matched to a gene. Germline CDR1 reads LGHNA; CDR2 reads YSLEER. The CDR3 loop spans 17 amino acids. CDR3 loop: CASSQDWDSATNEKLFF. CDR3 coding DNA: TGCGCCAGCAGCCAAGACTGGGACAGCGCAACTAATGAAAAACTGTTTTTT.

CDR3 coding DNA: TGTGCCAGCAGACCTCTACGGGACAGAATGTCCCTTGTCGGAAGCTCCTACGAGCAGTACTTC. It specifies CASRPLRDRMSLVGSSYEQYF. This chain links TRBV6-2 or TRBV6-3 with TRBJ2-7; 7 bases are a match to TRBD1. Germline CDR1 is MNHEY and CDR2 is SVGEGT. Germline trimming cut 6 bases from V and 0 bases from J; bases unmatched to any gene: 26. The CDR3 is made up of 21 amino acids.

The count of this clone is one. The J gene is TRBJ1-5, the V gene TRBV5-1; D unclear. Trimming removed 1 base at V and 2 bases at J, with 4 bases between. CDR3 length: 13 amino acids. The germline CDR1 and CDR2 sequences are SGHRS and YFSETQ. DNA for the CDR3: TGCGCCAGCAGCTTGTCAGGCAATCAGCCCCAGCATTTT. This codes for CASSLSGNQPQHF.

The chain carries TRBV27 and TRBJ1-1; D remains unclear. The CDR3 loop spans 11 amino acids. V was trimmed by 4 bases and J by 6 bases, leaving 6 bases between them. CDR1 is MNHEY, CDR2 SMNVEV, per germline (reference sequence). This CDR3 is CASSSRAEAFF. In DNA form, the CDR3 reads TGTGCCAGCAGTTCCCGGGCTGAAGCTTTCTTT.

This CDR3 reads CASSLQSSGVVQETQYF. The CDR3 bases are TGTGCCAGCAGCTTACAGTCAAGCGGGGTAGTCCAAGAGACCCAGTACTTC. The V and J genes are TRBV7-9 and TRBJ2-5; the match to TRBD2 covers 7 bases. Germline assignment: CDR1 SEHNR and CDR2 FQNEAQ (reference sequence). The CDR3 is 17 residues long. V gave up 2 bases and J gave up 1 base; unmatched junction bases: 10.